The TCR beta chain described here comes from a study of shared clonotypes between healthy human individuals (dated by TCRdb to about 2020). The study in broad terms: A couple of women and three men aged 18 to 49 years were included in the cohort. For each donor, CD4 naive and CD4 memory were each given three plates, CD8 naive was given two plates, and CD8 memory was given one plate. To estimate repertoire size and how much clonotypes are shared between individuals, the study performed deep sequencing of blood TCR repertoires from a few healthy adults. To increase sequencing depth and limit assay-specific biases, TCR repertoire library preparation and sequencing were carried out by different laboratories using diverse techniques. Leukapheresis yielded between about 0.94 and 10 billion PBMCs per donor.

The CDR3 contains 14 residues, cysteine and phenylalanine counted. This entry keeps only the CDR3 DNA: 42 bases, framed from base 1. Trimming leaves V shorter by 2 bases and J shorter by 6 bases, with the junction holding 3 bases beyond the gene matches. The germline V gene sets CDR1 to SGHRS and CDR2 to YFSETQ. Beyond this particular receptor, the publication reports: Incomplete sequencing was indicated by rarefaction of sorted-subset datasets, despite the large sequencing depth. Approximately 4.8% of naive CD4, around 4% of naive CD8, about 2.5% of memory CD4, and approximately 0.39% of memory CD8 clonotypes were shared across several donors. Pairwise subsampling indicated that sequencing depth was expected to affect the degree of clonotype sharing among donors. Only blood was sampled, and tissue TCR repertoires likely differ from those in blood. Estimated clonotype richness was generally larger for naive than for memory subsets. The small number of donors limited the genetic and exposure-history diversity represented. Higher generation probabilities were observed for clonotypes shared by all four sorted-subset donors than for non-shared clonotypes.

TCR CDR3 regions were amplified from genomic DNA by multiplex PCR using the deep immunoSEQ assay. Extracted genomic DNA from each cell subset was distributed evenly across all wells of several immunoSEQ 96-well plates, and each plate was treated as a replicate. For sorted subsets, each replicate PCR was loaded with 150 to 250 ng genomic DNA, equivalent to 30,000 or so T cell genomes. The purified libraries were quantified using a Qubit 3.0 fluorometer, sized with a Bioanalyzer 2100, and then quantified again using the KAPA Library Quantification kit. Each immunoSEQ 96-well plate was sequenced on its own single-read 150-cycle Illumina NextSeq 550 flow cell. From the authors' description of their analysis: The immunoSEQ output contained only junctional sequences without quality scores, so filtering could not match that applied to full-length reads. Sequences were annotated with PyIR, a Python wrapper for IgBLAST v1.9, and V/J genes and CDR3 were assigned using IMGT germline references. Reads were removed for weak V/J assignments (E-value above 1e-6), missing CDR3, stop codons, out-of-frame junctions, or ambiguous translated residues. V3J clonotypes were defined as sequences sharing the same inferred V gene, J gene, and CDR3 amino acid sequence. Percentage overlap between repertoires was computed as shared unique clonotypes divided by the size of the smaller repertoire. Richness of each repertoire was evaluated using RTK rarefaction, the Chao1 estimator, and Recon v2.1 estimates of unobserved clonotypes. OLGA was used to compute generation probabilities for all TCRbeta clonotypes that the gDNA method yielded from a handful of donors. The clones in this table, taken by TCRdb from immuneACCESS, are in-frame only. Not every clone is retained; where verified, under half of the shortfall comes from an unresolved V gene, and the cause of the rest is unknown. V, J and clone size derive from that table, while D and trimming were established from the DNA sequence. This sample holds about 980,000 clones; around 80% were observed only once. The ten largest clones add up to approximately 1.5% of the sample.

About this clone itself: Its antigen remains undetermined. The record has no base qualities; no much larger clone is one base away.

Donors were healthy HIV-negative adults with no recently reported acute infections or vaccinations. Every donor was a Caucasian adult living in Nashville, Tennessee, USA. CD4+ T cells were enriched by magnetic negative selection, after which naive cells were positively selected on CD45RA and the negative fraction was taken as the memory subset. Blood was obtained by leukapheresis, after which PBMCs were separated by Ficoll-Histopaque density gradient centrifugation and cryopreserved in liquid nitrogen vapor phase. Purity and quantity of every magnetically sorted T cell population were checked by analytical flow cytometry. Genomic DNA was isolated from each sorted fraction and quantified by UV absorbance on a Nanodrop 2000c.

This sequence was found in a man younger than 30 in good health. The rearranged chain carries TRBV5-1 and TRBJ2-1; 9 junctional bases match TRBD1. The material sequenced was memory CD4+ T cells sorted from blood. The cell subset or site label here, explained by the study, means: CD45RA-negative fraction. The CDR3 here reads CASSFGTGINEQFF. The DNA is as follows: TGCGCCAGCAGCTTCGGGACAGGGATCAATGAGCAGTTCTTC.